The sequence of this TCR beta chain was determined in a study of OX40 agonist ivuxolimab in advanced cancers. Using immunoSEQ multiplex PCR, the repertoire was profiled, and TCRdb retains in-frame clones only, with some absent. Of about 73,000 clones in the sample, 85% to 90% were seen once. The CDR3 extends over 19 amino acids. The receptor was isolated from an adult with an advanced solid tumor such as melanoma, head and neck, liver or kidney cancer. The material was CD4+ or CD8+ T cells sorted from blood, obtained in a trial of the OX40 agonist ivuxolimab. The genes are TRBV21-1 and TRBJ2-3; the table's D call TRBD2 went unverified against the DNA. TRBV21-1 is annotated as a pseudogene. CDR3 region: CASSKALGTSGRKGDTQYF. The CDR3 nucleotides read TGTGCCAGCAGCAAAGCGCTTGGGACTAGCGGGAGGAAGGGAGATACGCAGTATTTT.